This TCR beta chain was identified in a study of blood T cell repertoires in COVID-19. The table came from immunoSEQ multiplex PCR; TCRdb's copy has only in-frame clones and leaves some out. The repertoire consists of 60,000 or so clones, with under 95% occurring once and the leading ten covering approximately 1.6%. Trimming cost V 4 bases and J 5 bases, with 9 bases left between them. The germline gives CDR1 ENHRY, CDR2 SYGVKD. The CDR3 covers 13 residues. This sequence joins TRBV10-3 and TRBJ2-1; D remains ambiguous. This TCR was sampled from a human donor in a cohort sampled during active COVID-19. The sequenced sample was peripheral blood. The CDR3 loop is CAISASNDNEQFF. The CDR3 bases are TGTGCCATCAGTGCTTCTAACGACAATGAGCAGTTCTTC.